This entry lists 30 T cell receptor beta chains sequenced from one sample in a study of read filtering for tumor transcriptome and immune sequencing. From roughly 390 ng of RNA, a library with molecular barcoded alpha/delta and beta/gamma adaptors was made. TCRdb passed the reads through MiXCR, listing each CDR3 protein once. This table holds fewer than 90,000 distinct CDR3 sequences, 9% to 15% found once. Input material: a population of CD138-negative cells sorted from bone marrow. These receptor sequences come from a donor aged 40 or older with multiple myeloma.

This clonotype was observed many times. The chain is built from TRBV12-3 or TRBV12-4 and TRBJ2-5, with D uncertain. The CDR3 loop spans 11 amino acids. Between the trimmed V and J ends, which lost 4 bases and 5 bases, there was a span of 5 bases. CDR3 nucleotides: TGTGCCAGCAGTTCCGCGGAGACCCAGTACTTC. It is translated as CASSSAETQYF.

The table lists this clonotype with many counts. The V and J genes are TRBV30 and TRBJ1-4, with 7 bases that match TRBD1. CDR3 length equals 15 residues. Germline V gives CDR1 GTSNPN, CDR2 SVGIG (reference sequence). Germline trimming cut 2 bases from V and 6 bases from J; bases unmatched to any gene: 9. The CDR3 DNA follows: TGTGCCTGGAGTCCGGGACAGACCTCCCATGAAAAACTGTTTTTT. Protein: CAWSPGQTSHEKLFF.

This clonotype was observed many times. The chain has TRBV20-1 and TRBJ2-1, with 11 bases that match TRBD2. This CDR3 spans 15 amino acids. With 4 bases clipped from V and 6 bases from J, the junction kept 8 bases outside the gene matches. Germline V gives CDR1 DFQATT, CDR2 SNEGSKA (reference sequence). This CDR3 is CSATTRLAGLNEQFF. CDR3 nucleotide sequence: TGCAGTGCTACGACGCGACTAGCGGGACTCAATGAGCAGTTCTTC.

V is TRBV7-2 and J is TRBJ2-2, with D unresolved. The CDR3 has 15 amino acids. CDR1 is SGHTA and CDR2 is FQGNSA in the germline V gene. V gave up 5 bases and J gave up 0 bases, with 10 bases separating them. In nucleotides, the CDR3 is TGTGCCAGCAGCCCATATGGAGCGAACACCGGGGAGCTGTTTTTT. It is translated as CASSPYGANTGELFF. The variable domain in full, with the rest retrieved from reference TRBV7-2 and TRBJ2-2, is GAGVSQSPSNKVTEKGKDVELRCDPISGHTALYWYRQSLGQGLEFLIYFQGNSAPDKSGLPSDRFSAERTGGSVSTLTIQRTQQEDSAVYLCASSPYGANTGELFFGEGSRLTVL.

There are many counts of this clonotype. This chain connects TRBV6-6 to TRBJ2-1, with 7 bases matching TRBD2. The CDR3 totals 15 residues. Germline CDR1 and CDR2: MNHNY and SVGAGI (reference sequence). Trimming removed 4 bases from V and 3 bases from J; junction bases left unmatched: 6. The CDR3 coding sequence is TGTGCCAGCAGTTGGGGGGGGAGCGGCTACAATGAGCAGTTCTTC. Residues: CASSWGGSGYNEQFF.

This clonotype has more than one count but fewer than ten. This could be a read error, since a much larger clone is one nucleotide away. This rearrangement joins TRBV11-2 to TRBJ2-7; 7 positions match TRBD2. This CDR3 region has 16 residues. V lost 5 bases, J lost 4 bases, and 14 bases stayed unmatched. CDR1 SGHAT and CDR2 FQNNGV come from the germline V gene. The CDR3 nucleotides read TGTGCCAGCAGCCCAGCTCGGGGGGAGAGGGCTTACGAGCAGTACTTC. Translating it yields CASSPARGERAYEQYF. Complete variable domain (other parts from reference TRBV11-2 and TRBJ2-7): EAGVAQSPRYKIIEKRQSVAFWCNPISGHATLYWYQQILGQGPKLLIQFQNNGVVDDSQLPKDRFSAERLKGVDSTLKIQPAKLEDSAVYLCASSPARGERAYEQYFGPGTRLTVT.

This clonotype showed up many times. The rearrangement links TRBV5-1 to TRBJ1-5; D gene unclear. The CDR3 runs to 15 residues. Trimming removed 0 bases from V and 0 bases from J, with 7 bases in between. Germline CDR1 reads SGHRS; CDR2 reads YFSETQ. CDR3 nucleotides: TGCGCCAGCAGCTTGGCGATTACTAGCAATCAGCCCCAGCATTTT. This encodes CASSLAITSNQPQHF.

This clonotype was picked up many times. One end of the junction is discordant with germline, which a read error may explain. The genes are TRBV12-3 or TRBV12-4 and TRBJ2-1, with 12 bases fitting TRBD2. The CDR3 consists of 14 residues. CDR3 DNA sequence: TGTGCCAGCAGTCTCGGACTAGCGGGGCTCCACTGGCTCTTC. Translated, it gives CASSLGLAGLHWLF.

This clonotype was seen many times. This rearrangement joins TRBV12-3 or TRBV12-4 to TRBJ2-1; 8 nucleotides align to TRBD1. With V trimmed by 4 bases and J by 9 bases, 8 bases remained unmatched. The CDR3 extends over 14 amino acids. CDR3 DNA: TGTGCCAGCAGTTGGGACAGGTCGCTTGGTGAGCAGTTCTTC. Protein: CASSWDRSLGEQFF.

Ten or more counts support this clonotype. The genes are TRBV5-1 and TRBJ2-6; possible D gene TRBD2, 6 bases. The germline V gene encodes CDR1 SGHRS and CDR2 YFSETQ. This CDR3 is 15 amino acids long. The V end was cut by 0 bases, the J end by 2 bases, with 6 bases between. The CDR3 nucleotides read TGCGCCAGCAGCTTGGTAGCGGCTGGGGCCAACGTCCTGACTTTC. Amino acid sequence: CASSLVAAGANVLTF.

This clonotype was observed many times. This chain links TRBV29-1 with TRBJ2-5; D not certain. Trimming removed 3 bases at V and 1 base at J, with 6 bases between. The CDR3 spans 12 residues. From germline, CDR1 is SQVTM and CDR2 ANQGSEA. CDR3 in amino acids: CSVDPGQETQYF. The CDR3 DNA follows: TGCAGCGTTGATCCAGGCCAAGAGACCCAGTACTTC.

The sample holds many counts of this clonotype. The chain recombines TRBV2 with TRBJ2-7; weak D call: TRBD2 (5 bases). The CDR3 has 16 residues. Germline loops: CDR1 SNHLY, CDR2 FYNNEI. With 3 bases removed from V and 6 bases from J, the gap between germline ends came to 21 bases. The CDR3 loop reads CASSDSRGRSVGEQYF. CDR3 bases: TGTGCCAGCAGTGACTCCAGAGGGCGATCTGTGGGCGAGCAGTACTTC.

On this clonotype: One end of the junction does not line up with germline, which may come from a read error. V is TRBV12-3 or TRBV12-4 and J is TRBJ1-2, with 7 bases lining up with TRBD1. The CDR3 has 14 amino acids. CDR3 coding DNA: TGTGCCAGCAGTTTCTCCCAGGGGGACAATGGCTGCACCTTC. This translates into CASSFSQGDNGCTF.

This clonotype was seen repeatedly, ten times or more. The chain employs TRBV11-2 and TRBJ2-3, with 8 bases that match TRBD2. Germline V CDR1 and CDR2: SGHAT, FQNNGV. This CDR3 is 17 amino acids long. J gave up 7 bases and V 4 bases, and 16 bases lay outside the gene matches. The CDR3 loop reads CASSSRLGTRGPNTQYF. The DNA of the CDR3 is TGTGCCAGCAGCTCCCGGTTGGGGACTAGGGGCCCAAATACGCAGTATTTT.

Many counts were recorded for this clonotype. This rearrangement joins TRBV7-6 to TRBJ2-2, with D unclear. The CDR3 sequence is 13 residues long. Germline lookup yields CDR1 SGHVS and CDR2 FNYEAQ. The germline V and J ends were trimmed by 5 bases and 2 bases, with 6 bases remaining between them. The CDR3 protein is CASSLRNTGELFF. The CDR3 DNA reads as TGTGCCAGCAGCCTTCGAAACACCGGGGAGCTGTTTTTT.

In its sample, this clonotype was seen many times. The chain employs TRBV20-1 and TRBJ2-1; 12 nucleotides line up with TRBD2. The CDR3 runs to 14 residues. Trimming cost V 5 bases and J 6 bases; bases outside gene matches: 5. Germline loops: CDR1 DFQATT, CDR2 SNEGSKA (reference sequence). CDR3 DNA sequence: TGCAGTGCTCGACTAGCGGGAGTAATCAATGAGCAGTTCTTC. It yields the protein CSARLAGVINEQFF.

Concerning this clonotype: A read error is possible here, since a much larger clone lies one base away. V and J are TRBV20-1 and TRBJ2-7; 9 nucleotides match TRBD1. Germline loops: CDR1 DFQATT, CDR2 SNEGSKA (reference sequence). The CDR3 is 14 amino acids. Germline trimming cut 0 bases from V and 6 bases from J; bases unmatched to any gene: 6. The CDR3 loop is CSARDIQGACEQYF. The CDR3 DNA reads as TGCAGTGCTAGAGATATACAGGGGGCTTGCGAGCAGTACTTC.

This clonotype appeared many times. An end of the junction differs from the germline gene, which may be a read error. The chain employs TRBV6-2 or TRBV6-3 and TRBJ2-1; a weak D match, TRBD2 (5 bases). CDR1 and CDR2 from the germline V gene are MNHEY and SVGEGT. The CDR3 runs to 17 residues. The CDR3: CASSPSRRRSLAQDHLF. DNA of the CDR3: TGTGCCAGCAGCCCTTCGCGTCGGAGATCGCTAGCCCAGGACCACCTCTTC.

The chain is built from TRBV5-1 and TRBJ2-3, with 8 nucleotides matching TRBD2. Germline values: CDR1 SGHRS, CDR2 YFSETQ. V was pared by 2 bases and J by 3 bases, with 5 bases of the junction left unmatched. This CDR3 has 15 amino acids. CDR3 amino acids: CASSLIGTSTDTQYF. DNA for the CDR3: TGCGCCAGCAGCTTAATAGGGACTAGTACAGATACGCAGTATTTT.

In its sample, this clonotype was seen a few times. The chain recombines TRBV28 with TRBJ2-7, with TRBD2 as a possible D gene (6 bases). Germline V gives CDR1 MDHEN, CDR2 SYDVKM. CDR3 length: 12 amino acids. Trimming pared 5 bases from V and 5 bases from J, leaving 10 bases between. CDR3 sequence reads: CASSAPGDEQYF. CDR3 bases: TGTGCCAGCAGTGCTCCGGGGGACGAGCAGTACTTC.

This clonotype was counted at least ten times. An end of the junction does not agree with germline; a read error may underlie this. The chain links TRBV15 to TRBJ1-1; 8 nucleotides align to TRBD1. CDR3 length: 13 residues. Germline V gives CDR1 LNHNV, CDR2 YYDKDF (reference sequence). The CDR3 region has the DNA TGTGCCACCAGCAGTGATCCGGGACAGGAGGAATCATTT. It encodes CATSSDPGQEESF.

There are a few counts of this clonotype. The chain joins TRBV6-5 to TRBJ1-1; D gene unclear. Germline values: CDR1 MNHEY, CDR2 SVGAGI. CDR3 length: 14 residues. Trimming left V 6 bases short and J 2 bases short, with 13 bases between. Written as DNA, the CDR3 is TGTGCCAGCAGACCGCTCAATACTAACACTGAAGCTTTCTTT. It encodes CASRPLNTNTEAFF.

This chain links TRBV12-3 or TRBV12-4 with TRBJ1-5; TRBD1 matches 7 bases. This CDR3 spans 13 amino acids. V gave up 6 bases and J gave up 1 base; unmatched junction bases: 0. The CDR3 DNA is TGTGCCAGCAGGGGACAGAGCAATCAGCCCCAGCATTTT. It encodes CASRGQSNQPQHF.

This clonotype has a count of ten or more. This chain joins TRBV10-2 and TRBJ2-6, with TRBD2 as a possible D gene (5 bases). The V gene lost 8 bases and the J gene lost 1 base, with 9 bases spanning the gap. Germline V gene sequence: CDR1 WSHSY, CDR2 SAAADI. The CDR3 consists of 14 residues. The CDR3 loop is CASGSGSGANVLTF. CDR3 sequence (DNA): TGCGCCAGCGGCAGCGGTTCTGGGGCCAACGTCCTGACTTTC.

In its sample, this clonotype was seen a few times. The J gene is TRBJ2-7, the V gene TRBV28, with a tentative D call TRBD2 (5 bases). Germline assignment: CDR1 MDHEN and CDR2 SYDVKM. Trimming stripped 8 bases from V and 3 bases from J, with 20 bases between. CDR3 length equals 15 residues. Here the CDR3 DNA reads TGTGCCAGCCGATTCTTTGGTGCTCGGGGCTACGAGCAGTACTTC. It is translated as CASRFFGARGYEQYF.

This clonotype was detected many times. The chain employs TRBV5-1 and TRBJ2-7; weak D call: TRBD1 (5 bases). The CDR3 is made up of 14 amino acids. Per the germline V gene, CDR1 is SGHRS and CDR2 is YFSETQ. Trimming shortened V by 2 bases and J by 1 base, and 10 bases separated the two germline ends. This CDR3 reads CASSFSGLSYEQYF. CDR3 DNA sequence: TGCGCCAGCAGCTTTTCAGGGCTGTCCTACGAGCAGTACTTC.

This clonotype has only a few counts. The CDR3 is CASSYSDRANYGYTF. The CDR3 nucleotides are TGTGCCAGCAGTTACTCCGACAGGGCAAACTATGGCTACACCTTC. The chain links TRBV6-5 to TRBJ1-2; 7 bases align to TRBD1. CDR1 MNHEY and CDR2 SVGAGI come from the germline V gene. There are 15 residues in the CDR3. V shed 0 bases and J 2 bases; nucleotides not matched to a gene: 3.

This clonotype came up many times. The gene calls are TRBV20-1 and TRBJ1-2; 9 positions agree with TRBD1. The CDR3 length is 15 residues. V shed 0 bases, J shed 3 bases, and the junction held 5 bases outside the gene matches. Germline V CDR1 and CDR2: DFQATT, SNEGSKA (reference sequence). DNA of the CDR3: TGCAGTGCTAGAGATCCCAGGACAGGGGACTATGGCTACACCTTC. Translating gives CSARDPRTGDYGYTF.

This clonotype was seen a handful of times. The rearrangement links TRBV15 to TRBJ1-3; D is perhaps TRBD1 (5 bases). V lost 1 base, J lost 0 bases, and 7 bases lay in between. Germline CDR1 is LNHNV and CDR2 is YYDKDF (reference sequence). The CDR3 has 15 residues. CDR3 DNA sequence: TGTGCCACCAGCAGAGCGGGGCGCTCTGGAAACACCATATATTTT. This sequence encodes CATSRAGRSGNTIYF.

Worth noting for this clonotype: Being one base from a much bigger clone, this may be a read error. The rearrangement joins TRBV5-1 to TRBJ2-5; possible D gene TRBD1, 5 bases. The germline V gene encodes CDR1 SGHRS and CDR2 YFSETQ. V gave up 7 bases and J gave up 3 bases, with 19 bases separating them. This CDR3 contains 15 residues. The CDR3 sequence is CASQLSGHGEETQYF. CDR3 coding DNA: TGCGCCAGCCAACTCTCCGGACATGGGGAAGAGACCCAGTACTTC.